The 14 T cell receptor beta chains listed next were all sequenced from one sample in a study of PD-L1 blockade in urothelial cancer. Data came from immunoSEQ multiplex PCR; TCRdb stores just in-frame clones and leaves some out. Of about 2,500 clones in the sample, about 39% were seen once. The specimen was tumor tissue, collected before atezolizumab (anti-PD-L1) treatment. The receptors were sampled from a man aged 60 to 75 with urothelial cancer.

Only a few counts were recorded for this clone. This chain links TRBV6-8 with TRBJ2-7; possibly TRBD1 for D (6 bases). There are 13 residues in the CDR3. Germline assignment: CDR1 MNHGY and CDR2 SAAAGT. Trimming stripped 2 bases from V and 4 bases from J, with 9 bases between. For the CDR3, the DNA is TGTGCCAGCAGTTACCAACAGGGATACGAGCAGTACTTC. Residues: CASSYQQGYEQYF.

The CDR3 protein is CASKSYNNQPQHF. The CDR3, as DNA: TGTGCCAGTAAATCATACAATAATCAGCCCCAGCATTTT. This sequence joins TRBV19 and TRBJ1-5; unclear D gene. Trimming took 7 bases from V and 4 from J, leaving 11 bases between them. The germline V gene has CDR1 LNHDA and CDR2 SQIVND (reference sequence). The CDR3 is made up of 13 amino acids.

V gene TRBV6-8 combines with J gene TRBJ1-2; weak D call: TRBD1 (6 bases). V shed 2 bases and J shed 5 bases, with 21 bases lying between them. Germline CDR1 is MNHGY and CDR2 is SAAAGT. The CDR3 runs to 17 residues. The CDR3 sequence: CASSYLSQGSPSYGYTF. DNA of the CDR3: TGTGCCAGCAGTTACCTATCACAGGGATCCCCCTCTTATGGCTACACCTTC.

This clone was recorded a few times. The chain recombines TRBV19 with TRBJ2-1; tentatively, D is TRBD2 (6 bases). Trimming shortened V by 3 bases and J by 5 bases, and 26 bases separated the two germline ends. CDR1 is LNHDA, CDR2 SQIVND, per germline (reference sequence). This CDR3 has 19 residues. CDR3 sequence: CASSIWPLGVAEIHNEQFF. The CDR3 nucleotides read TGTGCCAGTAGTATCTGGCCGCTGGGGGTAGCGGAGATACACAATGAGCAGTTCTTC.

This clone was observed a single time. The chain is built from TRBV19 and TRBJ2-2; 9 positions agree with TRBD1. Germline CDR1 reads LNHDA; CDR2 reads SQIVND (reference sequence). The CDR3 runs to 18 residues. The J segment lost 1 base and the V segment lost 1 base, leaving 7 bases of the junction unmatched. CDR3 sequence: CASSIGTGTGKNTGELFF. The CDR3 region has the DNA TGTGCCAGTAGTATAGGTACCGGGACAGGGAAGAACACCGGGGAGCTGTTTTTT. The entire variable domain, with the rest obtained from reference TRBV19 and TRBJ2-2, is as follows: DGGITQSPKYLFRKEGQNVTLSCEQNLNHDAMYWYRQDPGQGLRLIYYSQIVNDFQKGDIAEGYSVSREKKESFPLTVTSAQKNPTAFYLCASSIGTGTGKNTGELFFGEGSRLTVL.

The chain uses TRBV23-1 and TRBJ2-7; D is tentatively TRBD1 or TRBD2 (5 bases each). TRBV23-1 is an open reading frame whose function is uncertain. V was clipped by 3 bases and J by 3 bases, with 18 bases between them. The CDR3 contains 16 residues. The CDR3 protein is CASSQGRSRKDYEQYF. In DNA form, the CDR3 reads TGCGCCAGCAGTCAGGGACGGAGTAGGAAAGACTACGAGCAGTACTTC.

The chain employs TRBV28 and TRBJ2-7, with a tentative D call TRBD2 (7 bases). V shed 10 bases and J shed 5 bases, with 24 bases lying between them. This CDR3 comprises 15 residues. Germline CDR1 reads MDHEN; CDR2 reads SYDVKM. The CDR3 DNA sequence: TGTGCCACCACTAGGGGGGGGCCAGGCAACCACGAGCAGTACTTC. It translates to CATTRGGPGNHEQYF.

The chain links TRBV7-6 to TRBJ1-6; TRBD1 matches at 10 bases. CDR3 length equals 16 residues. The ends lost 5 bases at V and 7 bases at J; junction bases unmatched: 8. From germline, CDR1 is SGHVS and CDR2 FNYEAQ. CDR3 region: CASSPSLGQGNSPLHF. CDR3 nucleotide sequence: TGTGCCAGCAGCCCCTCTCTGGGACAGGGGAATTCACCCCTCCACTTT.

This clone came up a few times. The DNA for the CDR3 is TGTGCCATCGGGACAGGGAACTATGGCTACACCTTC. It codes for CAIGTGNYGYTF. The J gene is TRBJ1-2, the V gene TRBV6-8; 9 bases are a match to TRBD1. There are 12 residues in the CDR3. The V gene's germline CDR1 is MNHGY and CDR2 SAAAGT. The V segment lost 10 bases and the J segment 2 bases; nucleotides outside the gene matches: 2.

This clone has just a few counts. The chain is built from TRBV9 and TRBJ1-1; D unresolved. In germline, CDR1 is SGDLS, CDR2 YYNGEE. V shed 0 bases and J shed 1 base, with 4 bases lying between them. The CDR3 spans 13 residues. The CDR3 DNA sequence: TGTGCCAGCAGCGTAGAGACGAACACTGAAGCTTTCTTT. Residues: CASSVETNTEAFF.

Within the sample, this clone is medium-sized (0.01 to 0.1%). The genes are TRBV11-3 and TRBJ2-1; 12 nucleotides agree with TRBD2. The germline V gene has CDR1 SGHNT and CDR2 YENEEA. The trim removed 3 bases at V and 7 bases at J, leaving 7 bases unmatched. CDR3 length: 16 residues. The CDR3 here is CASSFTTSGGRNEQFF. As DNA, the CDR3 is TGTGCCAGCAGCTTCACGACTAGCGGGGGCCGGAATGAGCAGTTCTTC.

The chain uses TRBV28 and TRBJ2-7; tentatively, D is TRBD1 or TRBD2 (5 bases each). The CDR3 consists of 15 residues. Germline-derived CDR1 and CDR2 are MDHEN and SYDVKM. V shed 4 bases and J shed 2 bases, with 15 bases lying between them. In nucleotides, the CDR3 is TGTGCCAGCAGTTCGCCCGGGACGGCCACCTACGAGCAGTACTTC. Its protein product is CASSSPGTATYEQYF.

There are a few counts of this clone. The chain's CDR3 is CTSSQDTLGSLHF. For the CDR3, the DNA is TGCACCAGCAGCCAAGATACATTGGGATCCCTCCACTTT. This chain connects TRBV1 to TRBJ1-6. TRBV1 is deemed a pseudogene. This CDR3 comprises 13 residues.

This clone came up a few times. This sequence joins TRBV6-1 and TRBJ2-3; D unclear. Trimming pared 1 base from V and 5 bases from J, leaving 13 bases between. This CDR3 comprises 15 residues. Germline-derived CDR1 and CDR2 are MNHNS and SASEGT. This chain's CDR3 is CASSEELDPRDTQYF. In DNA form, the CDR3 reads TGTGCCAGCAGTGAAGAGTTGGACCCTAGAGATACGCAGTATTTT.